The clone carrying this T cell receptor (beta chain) came up a few times. This entry comes from a study of technical replicates of blood from a few donors. Clones were sequenced by immunoSEQ multiplex PCR, and TCRdb holds only the in-frame ones, with some missing. The sample contains 74,000 or so clones, 75% to 95% of which appear only once. Losses at the gene ends were 4 bases for V and 0 bases for J; bases not matched to a gene: 9. This CDR3 contains 16 residues. The V gene's germline CDR1 is SGDLS and CDR2 YYNGEE. This TCR came from a human donor in good health. The chain employs TRBV9 and TRBJ1-1, with 7 nucleotides matching TRBD1. Sequences were obtained from T cells isolated from PBMCs. CDR3 DNA sequence: TGTGCCAGCAGCCCAAGGGACAGCTCATTGAACACTGAAGCTTTCTTT. The encoded protein is CASSPRDSSLNTEAFF.